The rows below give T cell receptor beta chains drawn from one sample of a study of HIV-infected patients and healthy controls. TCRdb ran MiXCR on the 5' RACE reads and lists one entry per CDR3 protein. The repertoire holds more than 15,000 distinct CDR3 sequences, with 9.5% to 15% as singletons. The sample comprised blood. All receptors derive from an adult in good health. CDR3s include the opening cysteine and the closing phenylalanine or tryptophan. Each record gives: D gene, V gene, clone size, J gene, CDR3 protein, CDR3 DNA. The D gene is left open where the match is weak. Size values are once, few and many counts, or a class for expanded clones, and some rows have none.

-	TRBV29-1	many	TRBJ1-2	CSVEEGRGSGYTF	TGCAGCGTTGAAGAGGGCCGGGGGTCTGGCTACACCTTC
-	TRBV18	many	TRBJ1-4	CASSPRTGTNEKLFF	TGTGCCAGCTCACCTAGGACGGGCACGAATGAAAAACTGTTTTTT
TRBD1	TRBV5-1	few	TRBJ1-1	CASSQGAVTEAFF	TGCGCCAGCAGCCAGGGGGCGGTAACTGAAGCTTTCTTT
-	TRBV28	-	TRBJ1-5	CASRGGYSNQPQHF	TGTGCCTCCAGAGGGGGGTATAGCAATCAGCCCCAGCATTTT
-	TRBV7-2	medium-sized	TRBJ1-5	CASSPDPTQGLGNQPQHF	TGTGCCAGCAGCCCCGACCCAACTCAGGGACTTGGCAATCAGCCCCAGCATTTT
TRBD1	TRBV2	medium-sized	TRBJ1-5	CASSGQGVNQPQHF	TGTGCCAGCAGCGGACAGGGGGTTAATCAGCCCCAGCATTTT
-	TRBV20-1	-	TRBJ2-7	CSAASGQLYEQYF	TGCAGTGCGGCATCTGGACAGCTTTACGAGCAGTACTTC
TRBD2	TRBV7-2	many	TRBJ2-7	CASSLQPSGGASSYEQYF	TGTGCCAGCAGCTTACAACCGAGCGGGGGGGCAAGCTCCTACGAGCAGTACTTC
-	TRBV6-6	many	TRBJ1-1	CASSYPHQTEGNEAFF	TGTGCCAGCAGTTACCCCCACCAGACAGAGGGTAATGAAGCTTTCTTT
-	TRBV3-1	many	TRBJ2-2	CASSHSVLFTGELFF	TGTGCCAGCAGCCATAGCGTGCTTTTCACCGGGGAGCTGTTTTTT
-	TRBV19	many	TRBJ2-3	CASTRQWTITDTQYF	TGTGCCAGTACTAGACAGTGGACTATTACAGATACGCAGTATTTT
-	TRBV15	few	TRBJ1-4	CATSRSRGPATNEKLFF	TGTGCCACCAGCAGATCAAGAGGGCCCGCAACTAATGAAAAACTGTTTTTT
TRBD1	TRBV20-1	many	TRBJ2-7	CRLSGQNSYEQYF	TGCAGGCTATCGGGACAGAACTCCTACGAGCAGTACTTC
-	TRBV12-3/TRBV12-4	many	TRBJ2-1	CASTLGQNNEQFF	TGTGCCAGCACCTTGGGACAAAACAATGAGCAGTTCTTC
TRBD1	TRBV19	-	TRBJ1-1	CASTRGGERGTEAFF	TGTGCCAGTACCCGAGGGGGCGAACGTGGCACTGAAGCTTTCTTT
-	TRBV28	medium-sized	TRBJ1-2	CASSYHRVLIEALNYGYTF	TGTGCCAGCAGTTACCACAGGGTCCTAATTGAAGCCCTCAACTATGGCTACACCTTC
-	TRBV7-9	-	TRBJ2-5	CASSHHRVLVETQYF	TGTGCCAGCAGCCACCATCGGGTCCTTGTCGAGACCCAGTACTTC
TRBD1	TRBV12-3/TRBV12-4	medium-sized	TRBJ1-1	CASSLRDRVSEAFF	TGTGCCAGCAGTCTCCGGGACAGGGTTAGCGAAGCTTTCTTT
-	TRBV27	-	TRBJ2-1	CASSFQGEEMEQFF	TGTGCCAGCAGTTTTCAGGGGGAGGAGATGGAGCAGTTCTTC
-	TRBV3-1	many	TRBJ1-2	CASSQEVRADANYGYTF	TGTGCCAGCAGCCAAGAGGTCAGGGCGGATGCTAACTATGGCTACACCTTC
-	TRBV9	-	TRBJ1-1	CASSVVTPRGTEAFF	TGTGCCAGCAGCGTAGTTACCCCTCGGGGGACTGAAGCTTTCTTT
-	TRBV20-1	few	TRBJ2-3	CSETFTDTQYF	TGCAGTGAAACATTCACAGATACGCAGTATTTT
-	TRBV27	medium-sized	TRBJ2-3	CASRADRDTQYF	TGTGCCAGCAGGGCAGATCGGGATACGCAGTATTTT
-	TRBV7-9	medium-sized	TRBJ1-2	CASSRPLSGGYTF	TGTGCCAGCAGCCGGCCCCTCTCTGGAGGCTACACCTTC
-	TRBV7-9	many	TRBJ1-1	CASSSRGGRSAEAFF	TGTGCCAGCAGCTCCAGGGGCGGGCGGTCGGCTGAAGCTTTCTTT
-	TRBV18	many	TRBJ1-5	CASSPTGISNQPQHF	TGTGCCAGCTCACCAACAGGGATTAGCAATCAGCCCCAGCATTTT
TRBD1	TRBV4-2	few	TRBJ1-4	CASSPRTGEEKLFF	TGTGCCAGCAGCCCTAGGACAGGGGAAGAAAAACTGTTTTTT
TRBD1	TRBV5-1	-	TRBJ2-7	CASSFRRTGSYEQYF	TGCGCCAGCAGCTTTCGACGGACAGGTTCCTACGAGCAGTACTTC
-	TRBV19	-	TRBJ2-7	CASNHNGRSYEQYF	TGTGCCAGTAATCATAACGGCAGGAGCTACGAGCAGTACTTC